Described below is a single TCR beta chain sequence and its context. It has no known antigen specificity. The input lacks base qualities; no much larger clone sits a single base away. The High Capacity cDNA Reverse Transcription Kit was used to reverse transcribe all of the isolated RNA, meaning that expressed TCRB transcripts were what got sequenced. Deep immunoSEQ sequencing was applied to naive, central memory and regulatory T cell samples, giving an average of about 3.7 million total reads per sample. Sorted cells were lysed in RLT buffer and RNA was extracted with DNase-treated RNeasy Micro or Mini kits, depending on cell number. Each cell subset was processed on its own to prevent cross-contamination, while patient and healthy donor samples were processed together. Using the immunoSEQ multiplex PCR, TCRB sequences were amplified from cDNA into 87-bp fragments spanning the CDR3 region. The amplicons were sequenced using the Illumina HiSeq platform. In the source study's methods: Synthetic template baselines were used to correct PCR bias computationally, reads within Hamming distance 2 were collapsed, and singletons that could not be merged were discarded. Reads were aligned against IMGT so that V, D and J genes, CDR3 length and insertions or deletions at six rearrangement sites could be assigned. Within each subset, clonotype counts were normalized to the number of sorted cells before true diversity and Gini coefficients were calculated with the tcR R package. The overlap coefficient, calculated on TCRB nucleotide sequences, was used to measure repertoire sharing. Out-of-frame TCRB sequences from naive cells were analyzed as a proxy for the pre-selection repertoire. Here the immuneACCESS table is served through TCRdb, limited to in-frame sequences with V and J called. Missing clones are a known gap in these copies; in checked studies unresolved V genes cover under half, and the rest lacks a known reason. V, J and clone size are taken as reported in that table, and D and trimming were inferred from the DNA itself. The sample table records hundreds of thousands of clones; 15% to 19% of these occur just once. The ten most abundant clones make up about 0.093% of the sample.

The data belong to a study of beta chain features in type 1 diabetes (dated by TCRdb to between 2017 and 2018). About the investigation overall: Mean age, gender distribution, total cell number and subset yield did not differ between patients and healthy donors. A total of roughly 99,000,000 sorted cells were examined across all samples, and the number of cells per subset was strongly correlated with RNA yield. In the study, TCRB repertoires of sorted circulating CD4+ T cell subsets from recently diagnosed type 1 diabetes patients were compared with those of matched healthy donors. Regulatory and stem cell-like memory subsets were isolated from only 8 patients and roughly 8 healthy donors, whereas naive and central memory subsets came from all 28 donors. The full study reports these points: Naive, central memory and regulatory TCRB repertoires appeared to be more alike among patients than among healthy donors. At VDJ recombination sites, type 1 diabetes patients had fewer insertions and more deleted nucleotides, which implies abnormalities in thymic rearrangement. Because cDNA rather than genomic DNA was sequenced, highly expressing activated cells could have been over-represented, although no difference in activation and CD3 levels was found between groups. Only small numbers of individuals were included in the HLA sub-analyses, which left unresolved whether HLA type had any influence on TCRB rearrangement. A moderate but significant shortening of TCRB CDR3 length was observed in type 1 diabetes patients in all four CD4+ subsets. PCR might favor shorter templates, but patient and control samples were amplified and corrected together, so any skew would affect both groups equally.

Each donor gave one peripheral blood draw, roughly 0.11 L on average, collected into heparinised tubes. Using a panel that included CD45RO, CCR7, CD25, CD127, CD95 and CD27, naive, central memory, regulatory and stem cell-like memory CD4+ T cells were sorted on a BD FACSAria II. Purity was above 95% for every sorted population. PBMCs were isolated right away by Lymphoprep density gradient centrifugation and were stained directly, without culture. To minimize batch effects, samples were stained and sorted in pairs, one healthy donor with one patient per experiment. The clonotype originates from a man aged 18 to 30 in good health. The sequenced material came from naive CD4+ T cells from blood. The meaning of the sample's cell subset or site label: true naive CD4+ T cells.

The CDR3 amino acid sequence is: CAISERTASNQPQHF. The DNA sequence follows: TGTGCCATCAGTGAAAGGACTGCTTCCAATCAGCCCCAGCATTTT. Rearrangement joined TRBV10-3 to TRBJ1-5, with the D gene too uncertain to name. The germline V gene encodes CDR1 ENHRY and CDR2 SYGVKD. The trim is 3 bases for V and 3 bases for J, with a gap of 12 bases between the germline ends. From the cysteine up to the phenylalanine, the CDR3 has a length of 15 residues. Solely the CDR3 DNA is kept, with 45 bases framed from the first base.